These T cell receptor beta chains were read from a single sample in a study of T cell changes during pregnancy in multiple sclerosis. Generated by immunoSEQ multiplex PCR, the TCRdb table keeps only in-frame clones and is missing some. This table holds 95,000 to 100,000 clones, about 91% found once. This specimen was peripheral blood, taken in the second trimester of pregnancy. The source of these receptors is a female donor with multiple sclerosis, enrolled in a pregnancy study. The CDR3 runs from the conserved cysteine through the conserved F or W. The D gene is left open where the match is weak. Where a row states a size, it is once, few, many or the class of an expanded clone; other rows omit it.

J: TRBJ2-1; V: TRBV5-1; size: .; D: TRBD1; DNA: TGCGCCAGCAGCATGGACAGGGAGTATGAGCAGTTCTTC; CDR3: CASSMDREYEQFF
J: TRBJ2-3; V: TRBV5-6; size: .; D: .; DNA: TGTGCCAGCAGCCAATGGAGGGACCTCACAGATACGCAGTATTTT; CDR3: CASSQWRDLTDTQYF
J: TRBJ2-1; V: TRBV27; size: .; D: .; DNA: TGTGCCAGCACTCGGTCAGGCGTCTCCTACAATGAGCAGTTCTTC; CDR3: CASTRSGVSYNEQFF
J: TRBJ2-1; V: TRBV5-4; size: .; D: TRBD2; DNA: TGTGCCAGCAGCTTGAGTCAGCGGGGCTCCTACAATGAGCAGTTCTTC; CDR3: CASSLSQRGSYNEQFF
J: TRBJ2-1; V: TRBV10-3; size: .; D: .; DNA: TGTGCCATCAGTGACGGGAGCCTCAACAATGAGCAGTTCTTC; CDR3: CAISDGSLNNEQFF
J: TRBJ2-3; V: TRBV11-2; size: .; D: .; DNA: TGTGCCAGCAGCTTAGCGGGAGATACGCAGTATTTT; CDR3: CASSLAGDTQYF
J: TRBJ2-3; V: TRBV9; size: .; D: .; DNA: TGTGCCAGCAGCGGACTCGCGGCGGGACCTAGCACAGATACGCAGTATTTT; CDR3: CASSGLAAGPSTDTQYF
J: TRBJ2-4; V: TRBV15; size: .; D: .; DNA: TGTGCCACCAGCCGACTCAGGGCCAATCAAGGGGGCATTCAGTACTTC; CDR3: CATSRLRANQGGIQYF
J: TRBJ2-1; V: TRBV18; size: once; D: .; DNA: TGTGCCAGCTCACCACCGGAGCCCAGCGATGGATACAATGAGCAGTTCTTC; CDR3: CASSPPEPSDGYNEQFF
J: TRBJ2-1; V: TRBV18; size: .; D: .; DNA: TGTGCCAGCTCGCCCGGGACCTACAATGAGCAGTTCTTC; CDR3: CASSPGTYNEQFF
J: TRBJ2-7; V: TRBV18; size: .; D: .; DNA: TGTGCCAGCTCGGAGGCCTACGAGCAGTACTTC; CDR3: CASSEAYEQYF
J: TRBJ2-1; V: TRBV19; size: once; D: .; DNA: TGTGCCAGTAGTAAACAGGAAAACAATGAGCAGTTCTTC; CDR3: CASSKQENNEQFF
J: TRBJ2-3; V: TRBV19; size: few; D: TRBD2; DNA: TGTGCCAGTAATCCAACCCGGGCGGGAGGGAGGGCCTCAGATACGCAGTATTTT; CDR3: CASNPTRAGGRASDTQYF
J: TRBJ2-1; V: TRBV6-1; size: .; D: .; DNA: TGTGCCAGCAGTGAAAGCGATGGTGAGCAGTTCTTC; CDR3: CASSESDGEQFF
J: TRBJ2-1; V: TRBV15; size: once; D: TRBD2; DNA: TGTGCCACCAGCAGAGGAGAAGGACTAGCGGGACGCTTGGGGGATGAGCAGTTCTTC; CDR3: CATSRGEGLAGRLGDEQFF
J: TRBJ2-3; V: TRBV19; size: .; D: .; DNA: TGTGCCAGTTCCTCCAGGGCCGATACGCAGTATTTT; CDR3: CASSSRADTQYF
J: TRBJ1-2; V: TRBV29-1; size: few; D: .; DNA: TGCAGCGTTGAAGGGGCGCCGGACAGCAACTATGGCTACACCTTC; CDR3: CSVEGAPDSNYGYTF
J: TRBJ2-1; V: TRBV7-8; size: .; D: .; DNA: TGTGCCAGCAGCTCGCCAGGGGCGATCTCCTACAATGAGCAGTTCTTC; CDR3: CASSSPGAISYNEQFF
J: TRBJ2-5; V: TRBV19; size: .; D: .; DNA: TGTGCCAGTAGTATAAGAAGCGCCCTACATCCCGGGGAGACCCAGTACTTC; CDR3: CASSIRSALHPGETQYF
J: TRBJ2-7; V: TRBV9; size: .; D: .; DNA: TGTGCCAGCAGCCTGGGGTACGGCCCCGGACTAAACTACTACGAGCAGTACTTC; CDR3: CASSLGYGPGLNYYEQYF
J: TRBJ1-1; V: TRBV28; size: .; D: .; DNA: TGTGCCACCCACCGCTATGGGGGCGGAAACACTGAAGCTTTCTTT; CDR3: CATHRYGGGNTEAFF
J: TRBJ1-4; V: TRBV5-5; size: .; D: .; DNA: TGTGCCAGCAGCTGGGGCACCGGAAGGGAAAAACTGTTTTTT; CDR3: CASSWGTGREKLFF
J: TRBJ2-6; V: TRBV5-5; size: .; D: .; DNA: TGTGCCAGCAGCTTGGGACCAGGCGGGTCCGGGGCCAACGTCCTGACTTTC; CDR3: CASSLGPGGSGANVLTF